This is a list of T cell receptor beta chains from one sample in a study of blood T cell repertoires in COVID-19. Sequenced by immunoSEQ multiplex PCR; TCRdb stores in-frame clones only, minus some. This table holds a few hundred thousand clones, approximately 84% found once. Sample: peripheral blood. These receptors all come from a middle-aged man with active or convalescent COVID-19. The CDR3 runs from the conserved cysteine through the conserved F or W. Each record gives: D gene, V gene, J gene, clone size, CDR3 DNA, CDR3 protein. A D gene is named only where the DNA matches it firmly. The listing skips clone size in some rows; elsewhere it reads once, few, many or a size class.

d_call: TRBD2; v_call: TRBV6-6; j_call: TRBJ2-3; clone_size: .; cdr3_nt: TGTGCCAGCAGTTCCGGCGGGAGTATAGATACGCAGTATTTT; cdr3_aa: CASSSGGSIDTQYF
d_call: TRBD1; v_call: TRBV9; j_call: TRBJ1-1; clone_size: once; cdr3_nt: TGTGCCAGCAGCGTGACAGGGGGGAACACTGAAGCTTTCTTT; cdr3_aa: CASSVTGGNTEAFF
d_call: .; v_call: TRBV5-1; j_call: TRBJ1-6; clone_size: .; cdr3_nt: TGCGCCAGCAGCTTGATGAGGGGGACGGATTCACCCCTCCACTTT; cdr3_aa: CASSLMRGTDSPLHF
d_call: .; v_call: TRBV20-1; j_call: TRBJ1-2; clone_size: .; cdr3_nt: TGCAGTGCTAGATATAACTCCGGCTACACCTTC; cdr3_aa: CSARYNSGYTF
d_call: .; v_call: TRBV7-3; j_call: TRBJ1-2; clone_size: .; cdr3_nt: TGTGCCAGCAGCTTAGCGGGGGCGCAGGGCTACACCTTC; cdr3_aa: CASSLAGAQGYTF
d_call: TRBD1; v_call: TRBV27; j_call: TRBJ1-2; clone_size: .; cdr3_nt: TGTGCCAGCAGTCTTACAGCCCGACAGGGGAAGACTAACTATGGCTACACCTTC; cdr3_aa: CASSLTARQGKTNYGYTF
d_call: .; v_call: TRBV11-2; j_call: TRBJ2-1; clone_size: .; cdr3_nt: TGTGCCAGCAGCCCCAAGGGAGTAAGACTATTTGGCAATGAGCAGTTCTTC; cdr3_aa: CASSPKGVRLFGNEQFF
d_call: TRBD1; v_call: TRBV2; j_call: TRBJ2-7; clone_size: .; cdr3_nt: TGTGCCAGCAGCCATCGGGGACAGGGCTACGAGCAGTACTTC; cdr3_aa: CASSHRGQGYEQYF
d_call: .; v_call: TRBV11-2; j_call: TRBJ2-5; clone_size: once; cdr3_nt: TGTGCCAGCAGCTTGGGCGGGGAGAACATCCAAGAGACCCAGTACTTC; cdr3_aa: CASSLGGENIQETQYF
d_call: .; v_call: TRBV3-1/TRBV3-2; j_call: TRBJ2-1; clone_size: .; cdr3_nt: TGTGCCAGCAGCCCATGGGGGGGCGAGTACAATGAGCAGTTCTTC; cdr3_aa: CASSPWGGEYNEQFF
d_call: TRBD1; v_call: TRBV11-3; j_call: TRBJ1-1; clone_size: .; cdr3_nt: TGTGCCAGCAGCCCCCCGGACAGGGGGCGATTGAACACTGAAGCTTTCTTT; cdr3_aa: CASSPPDRGRLNTEAFF
d_call: TRBD2; v_call: TRBV9; j_call: TRBJ2-1; clone_size: .; cdr3_nt: TGTGCCAGCAGCGTAGCTCTTGGCGGGAGGGACAATGAGCAGTTCTTC; cdr3_aa: CASSVALGGRDNEQFF
d_call: .; v_call: TRBV7-8; j_call: TRBJ2-1; clone_size: .; cdr3_nt: TGTGCCAGCAGTTCCAGGGCCTCCTTTGGAGGGGAGCAGTTCTTC; cdr3_aa: CASSSRASFGGEQFF